These T cell receptor beta chains were read from a single sample in a study of Ad26.COV2.S vaccination and SARS-CoV-2 variants. TCRdb's table, derived via immunoSEQ multiplex PCR, lists solely in-frame clones and lacks some. The data show 500,000 or so clones, 89% seen once. Sample: peripheral blood, taken in a trial of Ad26.COV2.S vaccine versus placebo. The source is a person between 18 and 60 years old who received the Ad26.COV2.S COVID-19 vaccine or a placebo. The CDR3 runs from the conserved cysteine through the conserved F or W. Fields, in order: CDR3 protein, CDR3 DNA, J gene, CDR3 length, D gene, clone size, V gene. A D gene is named only where the DNA matches it firmly. The size field is filled for only some rows; it gives once, few, many or a size class.

CDR3aa: CASNPPEVGSDTEAFF
CDR3nt: TGTGCCAGCAACCCCCCAGAGGTAGGGTCTGACACTGAAGCTTTCTTT
j_gene: TRBJ1-1
len: 16
d_gene: -
abundance: -
v_gene: TRBV28

CDR3aa: CASSLVKANTGELFF
CDR3nt: TGTGCCAGCAGCTTAGTCAAAGCGAACACCGGGGAGCTGTTTTTT
j_gene: TRBJ2-2
len: 15
d_gene: -
abundance: -
v_gene: TRBV7-9

CDR3aa: CASSPAASGGFQAKNIQYF
CDR3nt: TGTGCCAGCAGCCCCGCGGCTAGCGGGGGGTTTCAAGCCAAAAACATTCAGTACTTC
j_gene: TRBJ2-4
len: 19
d_gene: TRBD2
abundance: -
v_gene: TRBV7-2

CDR3aa: CASTQGAGNSPLHF
CDR3nt: TGTGCCAGCACCCAGGGGGCAGGTAATTCACCCCTCCACTTT
j_gene: TRBJ1-6
len: 14
d_gene: TRBD1
abundance: -
v_gene: TRBV7-2

CDR3aa: CASSVRDRAGYTF
CDR3nt: TGTGCCAGTAGTGTCCGGGACAGGGCTGGCTACACCTTC
j_gene: TRBJ1-2
len: 13
d_gene: TRBD1
abundance: -
v_gene: TRBV19

CDR3aa: CAWSAGTGRLGNQPQHF
CDR3nt: TGTGCCTGGAGTGCCGGGACAGGTCGTTTGGGCAATCAGCCCCAGCATTTT
j_gene: TRBJ1-5
len: 17
d_gene: TRBD1
abundance: -
v_gene: TRBV30

CDR3aa: CASARDSNQPQHF
CDR3nt: TGCGCCAGCGCCAGGGATAGCAATCAGCCCCAGCATTTT
j_gene: TRBJ1-5
len: 13
d_gene: -
abundance: many
v_gene: TRBV5-1

CDR3aa: CASSQGQGAGVLFF
CDR3nt: TGTGCCAGCAGCCAAGGACAGGGGGCGGGGGTGCTGTTTTTT
j_gene: TRBJ2-2
len: 14
d_gene: TRBD1
abundance: -
v_gene: TRBV4-2

CDR3aa: CASSSGREGNTIYF
CDR3nt: TGTGCCAGCAGTTCCGGGAGAGAGGGAAACACCATATATTTT
j_gene: TRBJ1-3
len: 14
d_gene: -
abundance: -
v_gene: TRBV6-5

CDR3aa: CASSPWADRTVQPQHF
CDR3nt: TGTGCCAGCTCACCTTGGGCGGACAGGACCGTACAGCCCCAGCATTTT
j_gene: TRBJ1-5
len: 16
d_gene: TRBD1
abundance: -
v_gene: TRBV18

CDR3aa: CASSLQGGYSNQPQHF
CDR3nt: TGTGCCAGCAGCTTACAGGGAGGCTATAGCAATCAGCCCCAGCATTTT
j_gene: TRBJ1-5
len: 16
d_gene: -
abundance: -
v_gene: TRBV7-2

CDR3aa: CASSPLVQGVGDTQYF
CDR3nt: TGTGCCAGCAGCCCCCTAGTCCAGGGGGTCGGAGATACGCAGTATTTT
j_gene: TRBJ2-3
len: 16
d_gene: TRBD1
abundance: -
v_gene: TRBV7-9

CDR3aa: CASSHGSSGNTIYF
CDR3nt: TGTGCCAGCAGCCACGGTAGCTCTGGAAACACCATATATTTT
j_gene: TRBJ1-3
len: 14
d_gene: -
abundance: -
v_gene: TRBV3-1/TRBV3-2

CDR3aa: CASSSSGDSPLHF
CDR3nt: TGTGCCAGCAGCTCCAGCGGGGATTCACCCCTCCACTTT
j_gene: TRBJ1-6
len: 13
d_gene: -
abundance: -
v_gene: TRBV5-5

CDR3aa: CASSQEAGHRNEKLFF
CDR3nt: TGCGCCAGCAGCCAAGAAGCGGGACACCGTAATGAAAAACTGTTTTTT
j_gene: TRBJ1-4
len: 16
d_gene: -
abundance: -
v_gene: TRBV4-3

CDR3aa: CASSYRYSSSGNTIYF
CDR3nt: TGTGCCAGCAGTTACAGGTACAGCTCCTCTGGAAACACCATATATTTT
j_gene: TRBJ1-3
len: 16
d_gene: -
abundance: -
v_gene: TRBV6-6

CDR3aa: CASSPLTISGNTIYF
CDR3nt: TGCGCCAGCAGCCCCCTCACGATCTCTGGAAACACCATATATTTT
j_gene: TRBJ1-3
len: 15
d_gene: -
abundance: -
v_gene: TRBV4-1

CDR3aa: CASSNLARTGQGLEKLFF
CDR3nt: TGTGCCAGCTCAAACTTGGCTAGGACGGGACAGGGGCTTGAAAAACTGTTTTTT
j_gene: TRBJ1-4
len: 18
d_gene: TRBD1
abundance: -
v_gene: TRBV18

CDR3aa: CASSQEGAMNQGEVF
CDR3nt: TGCGCCAGCAGCCAGGAGGGTGCGATGAATCAAGGAGAGGTCTTC
j_gene: TRBJ2-1
len: 15
d_gene: -
abundance: -
v_gene: TRBV4-3

CDR3aa: CASSFGTAQGYTF
CDR3nt: TGTGCCAGCAGCTTTGGGACCGCCCAAGGCTACACCTTC
j_gene: TRBJ1-2
len: 13
d_gene: -
abundance: -
v_gene: TRBV6-5

CDR3aa: CASSRELGSSYNEQFF
CDR3nt: TGCGCCAGCAGCCGCGAACTGGGGAGCTCCTACAATGAGCAGTTCTTC
j_gene: TRBJ2-1
len: 16
d_gene: -
abundance: -
v_gene: TRBV5-1

CDR3aa: CASSLSRDRGYGYTF
CDR3nt: TGTGCCAGCAGCTTATCCCGGGACAGGGGCTATGGCTACACCTTC
j_gene: TRBJ1-2
len: 15
d_gene: TRBD1
abundance: -
v_gene: TRBV7-2

CDR3aa: CASSLGPGGELFF
CDR3nt: TGTGCCAGCAGCTTAGGTCCCGGCGGGGAGCTGTTTTTT
j_gene: TRBJ2-2
len: 13
d_gene: -
abundance: -
v_gene: TRBV7-7

CDR3aa: CASSLLGGANQPQHF
CDR3nt: TGTGCCAGCAGCCTATTAGGGGGGGCGAATCAGCCCCAGCATTTT
j_gene: TRBJ1-5
len: 15
d_gene: -
abundance: once
v_gene: TRBV7-2

CDR3aa: CASSFLPGTTGYTF
CDR3nt: TGTGCCAGCAGTTTTTTGCCAGGAACGACTGGCTACACCTTC
j_gene: TRBJ1-2
len: 14
d_gene: -
abundance: -
v_gene: TRBV28

CDR3aa: CACQRGGRTGELFF
CDR3nt: TGTGCCTGTCAGCGGGGGGGCCGCACCGGGGAGCTGTTTTTT
j_gene: TRBJ2-2
len: 14
d_gene: TRBD2
abundance: -
v_gene: TRBV2

CDR3aa: CATRGGLSTGELFF
CDR3nt: TGTGCCACCAGGGGGGGACTCAGCACCGGGGAGCTGTTTTTT
j_gene: TRBJ2-2
len: 14
d_gene: -
abundance: -
v_gene: TRBV24-1

CDR3aa: CASSQGVRGAGELFF
CDR3nt: TGTGCCAGCAGCCAAGGCGTCAGGGGCGCCGGGGAGCTGTTTTTT
j_gene: TRBJ2-2
len: 15
d_gene: -
abundance: -
v_gene: TRBV14

CDR3aa: CASTWGLGDGETQYF
CDR3nt: TGTGCCAGCACCTGGGGCCTGGGGGATGGGGAGACCCAGTACTTC
j_gene: TRBJ2-5
len: 15
d_gene: -
abundance: -
v_gene: TRBV7-2

CDR3aa: CASSAGTTQETQYF
CDR3nt: TGCGCCAGCAGCGCCGGGACTACCCAAGAGACCCAGTACTTC
j_gene: TRBJ2-5
len: 14
d_gene: TRBD2
abundance: -
v_gene: TRBV5-1

CDR3aa: CASSLLTPSFYNEQFF
CDR3nt: TGCGCCAGCAGCTTGCTTACCCCCTCTTTCTACAATGAGCAGTTCTTC
j_gene: TRBJ2-1
len: 16
d_gene: -
abundance: -
v_gene: TRBV5-1

CDR3aa: CATSDLPASRWFF
CDR3nt: TGTGCCACCAGTGATTTGCCCGCGTCTCGTTGGTTCTTC
j_gene: TRBJ2-1
len: 13
d_gene: -
abundance: once
v_gene: TRBV24-1

CDR3aa: CASQPGQGSNQPQHF
CDR3nt: TGTGCCAGCCAGCCAGGACAGGGGAGCAATCAGCCCCAGCATTTT
j_gene: TRBJ1-5
len: 15
d_gene: TRBD1
abundance: few
v_gene: TRBV7-2

CDR3aa: CASSRTFGSQPQHF
CDR3nt: TGTGCCAGTAGTAGGACTTTTGGCAGTCAGCCCCAGCATTTT
j_gene: TRBJ1-5
len: 14
d_gene: -
abundance: -
v_gene: TRBV19

CDR3aa: CASSYGQERPGNTIYF
CDR3nt: TGTGCCAGCAGTTACGGCCAGGAACGGCCTGGAAACACCATATATTTT
j_gene: TRBJ1-3
len: 16
d_gene: -
abundance: once
v_gene: TRBV6-2/TRBV6-3